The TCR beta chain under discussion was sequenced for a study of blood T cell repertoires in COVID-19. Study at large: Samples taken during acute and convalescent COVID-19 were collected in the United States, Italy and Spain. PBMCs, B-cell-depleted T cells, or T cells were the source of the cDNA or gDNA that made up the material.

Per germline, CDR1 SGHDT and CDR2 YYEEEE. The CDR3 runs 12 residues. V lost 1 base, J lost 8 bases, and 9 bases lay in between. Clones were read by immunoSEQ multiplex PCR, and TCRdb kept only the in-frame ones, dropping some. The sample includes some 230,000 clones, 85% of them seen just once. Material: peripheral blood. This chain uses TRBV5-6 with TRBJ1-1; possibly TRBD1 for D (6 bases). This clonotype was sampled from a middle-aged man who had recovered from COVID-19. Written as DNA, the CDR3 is TGTGCCAGCAGCTTGAGGGGGGGAGAAGCTTTCTTT. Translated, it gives CASSLRGGEAFF.